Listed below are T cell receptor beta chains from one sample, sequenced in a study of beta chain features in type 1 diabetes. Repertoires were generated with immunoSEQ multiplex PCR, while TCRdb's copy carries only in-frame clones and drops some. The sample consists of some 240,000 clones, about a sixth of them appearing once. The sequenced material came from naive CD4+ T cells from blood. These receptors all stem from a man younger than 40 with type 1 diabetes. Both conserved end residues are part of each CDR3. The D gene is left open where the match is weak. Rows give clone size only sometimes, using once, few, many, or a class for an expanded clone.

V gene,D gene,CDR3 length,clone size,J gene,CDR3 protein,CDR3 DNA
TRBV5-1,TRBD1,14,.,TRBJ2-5,CASSWGTAQETQYF,TGCGCCAGCAGCTGGGGGACAGCCCAAGAGACCCAGTACTTC
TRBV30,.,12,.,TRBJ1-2,CAWSENRAGYTF,TGTGCCTGGAGTGAAAACAGGGCCGGCTACACCTTC
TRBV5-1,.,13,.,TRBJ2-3,CASSFDTPDTQYF,TGCGCCAGCAGCTTTGACACACCAGATACGCAGTATTTT
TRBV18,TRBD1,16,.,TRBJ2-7,CASSLFPGQGMGEQYF,TGTGCCAGCTCACTTTTCCCGGGACAGGGGATGGGTGAGCAGTACTTC
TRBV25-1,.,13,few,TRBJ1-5,CASSREVGQPQHF,TGTGCCAGCAGTCGGGAGGTTGGTCAGCCCCAGCATTTT
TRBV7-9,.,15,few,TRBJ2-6,CASTTLGTGANVLTF,TGTGCCAGCACCACACTCGGTACTGGGGCCAACGTCCTGACTTTC
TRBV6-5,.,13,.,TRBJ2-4,CASTPDPKNIQYF,TGTGCCAGCACCCCAGACCCCAAAAACATTCAGTACTTC
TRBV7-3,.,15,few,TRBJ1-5,CASSLTSMGNQPQHF,TGTGCCAGCAGCTTAACCTCCATGGGCAATCAGCCCCAGCATTTT
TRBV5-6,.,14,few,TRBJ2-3,CASGSFYSTDTQYF,TGTGCCAGCGGATCATTTTACAGCACAGATACGCAGTATTTT
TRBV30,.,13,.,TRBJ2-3,CAWNSLGPDTQYF,TGTGCCTGGAATTCCTTGGGGCCAGATACGCAGTATTTT
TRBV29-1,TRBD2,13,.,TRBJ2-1,CSGTSGSFNEQFF,TGCAGCGGGACTAGCGGGAGTTTCAATGAGCAGTTCTTC
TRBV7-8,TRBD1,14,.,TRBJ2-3,CASSLGQGTDTQYF,TGTGCCAGCAGCTTGGGACAGGGCACAGATACGCAGTATTTT
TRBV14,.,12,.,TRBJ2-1,CASSQIFNEQFF,TGTGCCAGCAGCCAAATATTCAATGAGCAGTTCTTC
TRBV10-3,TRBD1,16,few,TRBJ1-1,CASKAGQGGMNTEAFF,TGTGCCAGCAAAGCGGGACAGGGAGGGATGAACACTGAAGCTTTCTTT
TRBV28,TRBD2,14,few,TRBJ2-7,CASSSSGSHYEQYF,TGTGCCTCCTCCTCTAGCGGGAGTCACTACGAGCAGTACTTC
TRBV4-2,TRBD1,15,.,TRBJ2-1,CASSQSGTAYNEQFF,TGTGCCAGCAGCCAAAGTGGGACAGCTTACAATGAGCAGTTCTTC
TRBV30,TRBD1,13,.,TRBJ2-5,CAWSPNRGETQYF,TGTGCCTGGAGTCCCAACAGGGGAGAGACCCAGTACTTC
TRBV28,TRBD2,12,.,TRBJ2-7,CASTLAGVQQYF,TGTGCCAGCACCCTAGCGGGAGTGCAGCAGTACTTC
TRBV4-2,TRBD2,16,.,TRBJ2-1,CASSQDSSGSWSEQFF,TGTGCCAGCAGCCAAGACTCTAGCGGGAGTTGGAGCGAGCAGTTCTTC
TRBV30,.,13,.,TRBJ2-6,CAFYIPGANVLTF,TGTGCCTTCTACATACCTGGGGCCAACGTCCTGACTTTC
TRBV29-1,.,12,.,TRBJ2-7,CSVASLGYEQYF,TGCAGCGTTGCCTCCCTCGGCTACGAGCAGTACTTC